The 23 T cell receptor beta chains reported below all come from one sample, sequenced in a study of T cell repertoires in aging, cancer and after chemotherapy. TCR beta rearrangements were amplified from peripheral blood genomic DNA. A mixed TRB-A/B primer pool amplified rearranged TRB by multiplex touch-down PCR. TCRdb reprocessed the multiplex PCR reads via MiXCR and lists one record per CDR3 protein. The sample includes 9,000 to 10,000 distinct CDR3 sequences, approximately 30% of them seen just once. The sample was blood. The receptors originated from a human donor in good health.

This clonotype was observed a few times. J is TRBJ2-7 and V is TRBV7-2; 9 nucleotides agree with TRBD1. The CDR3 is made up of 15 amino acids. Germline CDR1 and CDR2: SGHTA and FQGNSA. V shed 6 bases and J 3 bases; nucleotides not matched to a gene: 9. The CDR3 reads CASRWPGQGIYEQYF. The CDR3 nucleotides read TGTGCCAGCAGATGGCCGGGACAGGGTATCTACGAGCAGTACTTC.

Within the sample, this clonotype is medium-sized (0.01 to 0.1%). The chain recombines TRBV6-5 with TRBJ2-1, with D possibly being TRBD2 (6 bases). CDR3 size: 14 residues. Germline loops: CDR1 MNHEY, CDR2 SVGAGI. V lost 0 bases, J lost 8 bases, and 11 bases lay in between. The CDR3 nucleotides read TGTGCCAGCAGTTACTCGAGCGGGTCCGATGAGCAGTTCTTC. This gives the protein CASSYSSGSDEQFF.

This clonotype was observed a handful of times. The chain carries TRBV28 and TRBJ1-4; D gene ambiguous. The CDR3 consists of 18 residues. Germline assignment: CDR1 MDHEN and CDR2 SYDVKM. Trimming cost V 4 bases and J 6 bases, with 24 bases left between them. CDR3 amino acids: CASSSAVFDSQVYEKLFF. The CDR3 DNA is TGTGCCAGCAGTTCCGCCGTTTTTGATAGCCAGGTATATGAAAAACTGTTTTTT.

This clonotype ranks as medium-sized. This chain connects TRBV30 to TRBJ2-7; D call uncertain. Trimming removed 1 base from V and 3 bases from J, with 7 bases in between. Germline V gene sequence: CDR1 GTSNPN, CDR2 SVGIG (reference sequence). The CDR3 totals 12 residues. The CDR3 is CAWSASGYEQYF. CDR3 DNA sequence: TGTGCCTGGAGTGCATCCGGCTACGAGCAGTACTTC.

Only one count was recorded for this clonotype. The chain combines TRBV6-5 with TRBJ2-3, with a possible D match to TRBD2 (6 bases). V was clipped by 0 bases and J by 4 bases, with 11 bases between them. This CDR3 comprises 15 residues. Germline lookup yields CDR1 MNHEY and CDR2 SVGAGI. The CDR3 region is CASSYSLRGSDTQYF. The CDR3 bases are TGTGCCAGCAGTTACTCCCTCCGGGGGTCAGATACGCAGTATTTT.

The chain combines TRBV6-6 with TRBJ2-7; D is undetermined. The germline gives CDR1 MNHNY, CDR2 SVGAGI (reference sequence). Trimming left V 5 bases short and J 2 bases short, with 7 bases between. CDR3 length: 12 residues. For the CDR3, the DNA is TGTGCCAGCAGTCTTTCGCCCTACGAGCAGTACGTC. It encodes CASSLSPYEQYV.

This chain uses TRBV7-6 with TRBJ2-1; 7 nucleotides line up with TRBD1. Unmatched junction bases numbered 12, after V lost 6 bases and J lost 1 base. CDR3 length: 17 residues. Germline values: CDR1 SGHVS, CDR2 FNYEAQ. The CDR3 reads CASRKNAGTESYNEQFF. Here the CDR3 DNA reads TGTGCCAGCAGAAAAAATGCCGGGACAGAGTCCTACAATGAGCAGTTCTTC.

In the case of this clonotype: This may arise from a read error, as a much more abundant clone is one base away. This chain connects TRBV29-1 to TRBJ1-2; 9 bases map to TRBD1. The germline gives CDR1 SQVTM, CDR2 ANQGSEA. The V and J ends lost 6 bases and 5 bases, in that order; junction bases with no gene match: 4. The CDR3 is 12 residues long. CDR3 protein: CSVRDREYGYTF. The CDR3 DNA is TGCAGCGTCCGGGACAGGGAATATGGCTACACCTTC. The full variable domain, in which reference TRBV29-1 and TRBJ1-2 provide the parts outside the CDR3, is SAVISQKPSRDICQRGTSLTIQCQVDSQVTMMFWYRQQPGQSLTLIATANQGSEATYESGFVIDKFPISRPNLTFSTLTVSNMSPEDSSIYLCSVRDREYGYTFGSGTRLTVV.

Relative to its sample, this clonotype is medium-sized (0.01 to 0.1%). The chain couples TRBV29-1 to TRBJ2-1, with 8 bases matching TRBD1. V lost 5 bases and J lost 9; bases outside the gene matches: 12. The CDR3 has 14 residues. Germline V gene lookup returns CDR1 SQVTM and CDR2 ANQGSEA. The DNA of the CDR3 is TGCAGCGTTCATCCGGGACAGGCAGGGATTGAGCAGTTCTTC. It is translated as CSVHPGQAGIEQFF.

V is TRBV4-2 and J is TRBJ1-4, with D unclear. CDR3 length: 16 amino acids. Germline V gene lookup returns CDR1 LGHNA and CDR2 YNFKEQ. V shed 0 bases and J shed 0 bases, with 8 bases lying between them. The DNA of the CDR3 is TGTGCCAGCAGCCAAGATCGGGCAGCAACTAATGAAAAACTGTTTTTT. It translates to CASSQDRAATNEKLFF.

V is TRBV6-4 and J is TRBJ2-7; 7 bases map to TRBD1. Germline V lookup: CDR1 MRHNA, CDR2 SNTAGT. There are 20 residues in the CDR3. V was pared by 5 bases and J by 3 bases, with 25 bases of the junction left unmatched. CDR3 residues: CASSLFPRQGRGWDLYEQYV. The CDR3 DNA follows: TGTGCCAGCAGTCTATTTCCAAGACAGGGAAGGGGATGGGATCTCTACGAGCAGTACGTC.

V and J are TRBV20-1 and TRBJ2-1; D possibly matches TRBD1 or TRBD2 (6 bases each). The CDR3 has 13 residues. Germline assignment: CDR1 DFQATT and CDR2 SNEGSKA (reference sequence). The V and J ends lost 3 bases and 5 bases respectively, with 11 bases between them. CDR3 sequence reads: CSASGGLNNEQFF. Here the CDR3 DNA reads TGCAGTGCTAGCGGGGGCCTAAACAATGAGCAGTTCTTC.

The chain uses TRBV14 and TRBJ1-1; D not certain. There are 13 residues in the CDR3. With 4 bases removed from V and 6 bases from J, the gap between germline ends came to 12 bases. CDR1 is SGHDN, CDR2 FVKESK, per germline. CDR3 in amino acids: CASSRGKFAEAFF. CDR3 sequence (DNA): TGTGCCAGCAGCCGCGGCAAGTTCGCTGAAGCTTTCTTT.

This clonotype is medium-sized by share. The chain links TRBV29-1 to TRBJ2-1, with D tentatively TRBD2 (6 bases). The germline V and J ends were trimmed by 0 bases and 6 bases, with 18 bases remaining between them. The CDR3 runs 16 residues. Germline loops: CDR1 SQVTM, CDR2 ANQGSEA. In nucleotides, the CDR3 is TGCAGCGTTGAAGAAATCCCCGCCGGAGGGCGCAATGAGCAGTTCTTC. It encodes CSVEEIPAGGRNEQFF.

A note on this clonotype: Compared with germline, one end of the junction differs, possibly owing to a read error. CDR3 protein: CASSPRDRHYGYTF. DNA of the CDR3: TGCGCCAGCAGCCCCCGGGACAGACACTATGGCTACACCTTC. V and J are TRBV6-5 and TRBJ1-2; TRBD1 matches at 7 bases. Germline V lookup: CDR1 MNHEY, CDR2 SVGAGI. There are 14 residues in the CDR3.

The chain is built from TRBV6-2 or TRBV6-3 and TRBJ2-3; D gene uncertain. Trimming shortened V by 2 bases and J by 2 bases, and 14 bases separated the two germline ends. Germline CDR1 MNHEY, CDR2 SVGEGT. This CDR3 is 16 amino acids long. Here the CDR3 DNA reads TGTGCCAGCAGTTACGGGATCCGCCTATACACAGATACGCAGTATTTT. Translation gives CASSYGIRLYTDTQYF.

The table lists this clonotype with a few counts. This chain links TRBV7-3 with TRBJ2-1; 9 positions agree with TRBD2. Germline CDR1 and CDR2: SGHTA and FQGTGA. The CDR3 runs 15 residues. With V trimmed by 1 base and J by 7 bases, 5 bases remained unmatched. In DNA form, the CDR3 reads TGTGCCAGCAGCTTAAGGGCTAGCGGGGTGAATGAGCAGTTCTTC. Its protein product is CASSLRASGVNEQFF.

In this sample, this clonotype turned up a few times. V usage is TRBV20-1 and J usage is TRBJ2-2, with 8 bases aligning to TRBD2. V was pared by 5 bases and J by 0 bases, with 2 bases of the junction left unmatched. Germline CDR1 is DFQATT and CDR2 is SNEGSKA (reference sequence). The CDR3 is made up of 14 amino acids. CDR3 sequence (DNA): TGCAGTGCTTTCGGGGGGGCGAACACCGGGGAGCTGTTTTTT. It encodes CSAFGGANTGELFF.

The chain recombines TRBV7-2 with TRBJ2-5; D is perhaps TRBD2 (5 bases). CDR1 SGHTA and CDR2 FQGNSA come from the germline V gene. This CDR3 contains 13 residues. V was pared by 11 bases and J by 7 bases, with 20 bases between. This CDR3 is CADTTIPRGTQYF. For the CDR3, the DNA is TGTGCCGACACCACGATCCCTCGGGGGACCCAGTACTTC.

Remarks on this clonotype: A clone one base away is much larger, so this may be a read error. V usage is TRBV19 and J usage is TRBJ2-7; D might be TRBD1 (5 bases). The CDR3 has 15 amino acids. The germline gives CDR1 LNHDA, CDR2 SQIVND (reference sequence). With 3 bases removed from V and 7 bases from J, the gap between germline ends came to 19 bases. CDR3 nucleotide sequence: TGTGCCAGTAGTATGGGGCAGGTAGGAAGCAATGAGCAGTACTTC. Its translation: CASSMGQVGSNEQYF.

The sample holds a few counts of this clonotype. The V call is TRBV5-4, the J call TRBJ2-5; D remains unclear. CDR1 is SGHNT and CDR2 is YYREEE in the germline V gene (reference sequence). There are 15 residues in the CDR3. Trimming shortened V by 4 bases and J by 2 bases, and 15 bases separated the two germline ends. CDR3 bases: TGTGCCAGCAGCCCTTATACGGGTTTACAAGAGACCCAGTACTTC. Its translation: CASSPYTGLQETQYF.

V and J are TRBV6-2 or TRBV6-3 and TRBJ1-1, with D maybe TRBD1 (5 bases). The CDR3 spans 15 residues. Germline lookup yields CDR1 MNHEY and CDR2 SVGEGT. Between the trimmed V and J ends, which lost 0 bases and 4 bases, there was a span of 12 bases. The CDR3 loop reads CASSYSRGLITEAFF. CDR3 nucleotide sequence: TGTGCCAGCAGTTACTCGCGGGGCCTGATCACTGAAGCTTTCTTT.

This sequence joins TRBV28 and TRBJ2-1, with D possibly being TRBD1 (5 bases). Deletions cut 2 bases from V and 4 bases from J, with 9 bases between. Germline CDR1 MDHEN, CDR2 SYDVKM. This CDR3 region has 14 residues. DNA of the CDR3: TGTGCCAGCAGTTTACATGACAGTTACAATGAGCAGTTCTTC. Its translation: CASSLHDSYNEQFF.